The sample holds one count of the clone carrying this T cell receptor beta chain. The antigen is not known. The record originates from a study of cytotoxic CD8 clonotypes in ibrutinib-treated CLL. Overall study context: Outcomes included 24 partial and 2 complete responses; after median about 68 months, roughly 15 stayed remitted and roughly 12 progressed. Across samples, productive templates numbered around 260,000 and productive rearrangements reached 75,000 to 100,000 on average.

Whole-study results and caveats: At the start, clonality exceeded age-matched healthy donors and followed circulating CD8+ T-cell counts. Sustained-remission and progressing patients were not sampled at matched times.

Measured with immunoSEQ multiplex PCR; TCRdb has only the in-frame clones, and not every one. The repertoire includes about 300,000 clones, approximately 76% of them detected once, and about 5.7% sits in the top ten. The input for sequencing was PBMCs, taken at disease progression, from a patient treated with ibrutinib. The sequence derives from a human donor with chronic lymphocytic leukemia.

The CDR3 DNA is TGTGCCAGCAGAGCAGGGCTAAATTCACCCCTCCACTTT. Protein product: CASRAGLNSPLHF. This sequence joins TRBV9 and TRBJ1-6; TRBD1 is a possible D gene (5 bases). Trimming removed 5 bases from V and 7 bases from J, with 10 bases in between. Germline V gene sequence: CDR1 SGDLS, CDR2 YYNGEE. This CDR3 contains 13 residues. Supplemented by reference TRBV9 and TRBJ1-6, the full variable domain reads DSGVTQTPKHLITATGQRVTLRCSPRSGDLSVYWYQQSLDQGLQFLIQYYNGEERAKGNILERFSAQQFPDLHSELNLSSLELGDSALYFCASRAGLNSPLHFGNGTRLTVT.